This TCR beta chain is from a study of identical twins listed by TCRdb under 2016. Regarding the complete study: To test whether fetal clonotypes persist, the study used deep sequencing on TCR alpha and beta repertoires from monozygotic twins, unrelated adults of various ages, and cord blood. To rule out contamination, replicate twin experiments were performed at different times with different library preparation protocols.

This clonotype has more than one count but fewer than ten. Its antigen target is currently unknown. Within one base of it there is no much larger clone, and no base qualities were kept. All donors were healthy Caucasians. The researchers also sequenced three unrelated adults who were not twins: a male aged 18 to 30, a male aged 50 to 60, and a female aged 50 to 60. Using Miltenyi CD45RO+ enrichment and human naive T-cell isolation kits, memory (CD45RO+) and naive T cells were isolated from PBMC. From the cysteine through the phenylalanine, the CDR3 covers 16 amino acids. Only the CDR3 DNA is retained, 48 bases long and in frame from the first base. Unmatched junction bases come to 7, with V trimmed by 3 bases and J by 5 bases. The germline V gene supplies CDR1 SGHRS and CDR2 YFSETQ. Receptors were amplified or captured by 5' RACE. Sequencing instrument: Illumina HiSeq 2000. A universal primer binding site was added through template switching, and the final cDNA carried a unique molecular identifier so that TCR cDNA molecules could be counted accurately. Specific primers in the conserved constant-segment region were used to synthesize first-strand cDNA for TCR alpha and beta chains. To control for contamination, every cDNA library was double barcoded, receiving both a SMART-Mk sample barcode and Illumina barcodes. TruSeq adapter sequences, together with Illumina sample barcodes, were added in two successive PCR steps. The Illumina HiSeq platform was used with custom primers to sequence TCR alpha and beta cDNA libraries. Per the authors' processing: MiGEC was used to process raw reads and extract unique molecular identifiers, and MiXCR was used to find CDR3 positions. For each individual, recombination models were inferred using an EM algorithm with the repgenHMM and IGoR tools. Shared clonotypes were analyzed with the tcR package in R, and sharing was normalized by the product of cloneset sizes. Out-of-frame nonproductive sequences were analyzed to study raw recombination free of thymic and clonal selection effects. The public reads were reanalyzed by TCRdb: fastp trimming at Q25, MiXCR alignment, in-frame beta chains only. Every entry covers one CDR3 protein and lists the most common genes and DNA from its rows. TCRdb assigned the V and J calls; the authors' analysis was not used. The sample records more than 350,000 distinct CDR3 sequences, 9% of which are singletons. The ten biggest clones cover roughly 9% of the sample.

General findings and caveats noted by the study authors: Recombination models systematically underestimated out-of-frame TCR alpha sharing in monozygotic twins but agreed with sharing between unrelated individuals. Zero-insertion analyses could be partly confounded by invariant T cells such as MAIT and iNKT, though diverse VJ usage argued against such confounding for most clonotypes. Abundant cord blood beta clonotypes had fewer insertions, young adult naive repertoires showed a similar but weaker trend, and memory repertoires showed no such trend. Compared with coincidental sharing between unrelated individuals, out-of-frame TCR alpha sequences shared between twins showed an excess of sequences with low generation probability. Because the same donors could not be followed over many years, conclusions were based on cross-sectional statistical analysis. In beta out-of-frame sequences, excess twin sharing was weaker, because having fewer shared sequences lowered the signal-to-noise ratio.

This TCR was sampled from a woman aged 45 to 65 in good health. Source material: naive T cells sorted from blood. The meaning of the sample's cell subset or site label: cells isolated with a human naive T-cell isolation kit. The chain is assembled from TRBV5-1 and TRBJ1-6; TRBD1 fits 8 bases in the junction. The CDR3 protein is CASSSGRGRDNSPLHF. The DNA sequence is given as TGCGCCAGCAGCTCGGGCAGGGGGCGCGATAATTCACCCCTCCACTTT.